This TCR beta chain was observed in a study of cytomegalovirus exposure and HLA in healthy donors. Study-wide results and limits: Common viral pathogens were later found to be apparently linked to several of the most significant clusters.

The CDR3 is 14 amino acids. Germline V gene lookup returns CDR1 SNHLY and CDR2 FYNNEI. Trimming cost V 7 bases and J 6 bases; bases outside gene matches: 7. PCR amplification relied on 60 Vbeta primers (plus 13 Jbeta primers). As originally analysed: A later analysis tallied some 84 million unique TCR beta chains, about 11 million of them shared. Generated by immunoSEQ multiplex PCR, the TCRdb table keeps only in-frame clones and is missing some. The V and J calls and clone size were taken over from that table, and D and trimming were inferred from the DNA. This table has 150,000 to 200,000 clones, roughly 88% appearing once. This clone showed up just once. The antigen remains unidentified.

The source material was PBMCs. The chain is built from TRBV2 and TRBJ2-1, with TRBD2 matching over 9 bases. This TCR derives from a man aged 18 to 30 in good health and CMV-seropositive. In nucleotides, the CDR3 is TGTGCCAGCAACGGCGGGGGGGCTCGCAATGAGCAGTTCTTC. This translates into CASNGGGARNEQFF.